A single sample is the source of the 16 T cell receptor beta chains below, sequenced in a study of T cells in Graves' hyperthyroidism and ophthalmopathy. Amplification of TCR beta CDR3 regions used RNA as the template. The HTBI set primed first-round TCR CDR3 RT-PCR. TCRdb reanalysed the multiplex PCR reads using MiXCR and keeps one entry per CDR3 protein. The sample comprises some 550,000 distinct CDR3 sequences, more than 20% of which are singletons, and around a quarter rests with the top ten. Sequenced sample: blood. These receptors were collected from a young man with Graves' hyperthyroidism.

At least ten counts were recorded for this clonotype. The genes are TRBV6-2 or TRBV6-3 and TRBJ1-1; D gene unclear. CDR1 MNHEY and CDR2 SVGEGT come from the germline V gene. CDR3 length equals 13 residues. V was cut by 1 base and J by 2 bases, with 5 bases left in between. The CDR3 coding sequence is TGTGCCAGCAGTTACTACGGCAACACTGAAGCTTTCTTT. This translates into CASSYYGNTEAFF.

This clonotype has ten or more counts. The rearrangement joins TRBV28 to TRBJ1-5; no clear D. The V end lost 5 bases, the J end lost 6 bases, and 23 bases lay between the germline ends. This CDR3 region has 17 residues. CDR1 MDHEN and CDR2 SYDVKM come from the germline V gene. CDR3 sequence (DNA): TGTGCCAGCAGTCCCGTGGTCGGGCTCGGAGGGCGTCAGCCCCAGCATTTT. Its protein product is CASSPVVGLGGRQPQHF.

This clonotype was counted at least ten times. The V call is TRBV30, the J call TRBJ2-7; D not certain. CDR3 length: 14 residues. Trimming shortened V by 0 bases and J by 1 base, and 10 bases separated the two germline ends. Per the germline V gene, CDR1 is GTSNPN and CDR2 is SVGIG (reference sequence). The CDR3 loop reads CAWSVDLVSYEQYF. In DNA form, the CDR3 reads TGTGCCTGGAGTGTAGATCTGGTTTCCTACGAGCAGTACTTC.

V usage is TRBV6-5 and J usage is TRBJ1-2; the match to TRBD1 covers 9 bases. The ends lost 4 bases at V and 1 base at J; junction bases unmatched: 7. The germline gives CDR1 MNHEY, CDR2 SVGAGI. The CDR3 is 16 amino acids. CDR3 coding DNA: TGTGCCAGCAGTTCCCCACAGGGGGCCGGTAACTATGGCTACACCTTC. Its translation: CASSSPQGAGNYGYTF.

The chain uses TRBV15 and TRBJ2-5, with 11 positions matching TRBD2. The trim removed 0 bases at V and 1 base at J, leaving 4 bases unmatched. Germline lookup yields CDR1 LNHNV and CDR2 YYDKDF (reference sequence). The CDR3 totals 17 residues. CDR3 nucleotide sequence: TGTGCCACCAGCAGAGATTTACTAGCGGGGGCCCAAGAGACCCAGTACTTC. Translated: CATSRDLLAGAQETQYF.

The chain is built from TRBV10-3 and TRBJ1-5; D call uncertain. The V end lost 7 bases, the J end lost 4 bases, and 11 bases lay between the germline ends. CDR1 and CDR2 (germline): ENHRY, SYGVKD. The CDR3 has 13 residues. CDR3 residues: CAITEGLNQPQHF. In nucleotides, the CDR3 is TGTGCCATCACGGAAGGGCTAAATCAGCCCCAGCATTTT.

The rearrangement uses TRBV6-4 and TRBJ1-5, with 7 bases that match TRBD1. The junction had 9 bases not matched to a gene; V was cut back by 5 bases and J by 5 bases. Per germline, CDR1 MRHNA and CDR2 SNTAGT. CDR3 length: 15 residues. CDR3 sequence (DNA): TGTGCCAGCAGTTTAACAGGGGACTCCGATCAGCCCCAGCATTTT. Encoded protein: CASSLTGDSDQPQHF.

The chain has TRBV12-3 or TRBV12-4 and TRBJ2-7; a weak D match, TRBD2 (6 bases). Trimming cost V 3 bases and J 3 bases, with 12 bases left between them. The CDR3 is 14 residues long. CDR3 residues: CASSFGRTNYEQYF. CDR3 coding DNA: TGTGCCAGCAGTTTTGGGAGGACCAACTACGAGCAGTACTTC.

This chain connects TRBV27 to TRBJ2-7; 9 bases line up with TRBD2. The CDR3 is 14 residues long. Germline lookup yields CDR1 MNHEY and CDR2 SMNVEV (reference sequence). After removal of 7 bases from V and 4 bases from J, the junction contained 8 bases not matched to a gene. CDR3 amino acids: CASNVRGGGYEQYF. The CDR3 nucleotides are TGTGCCAGCAATGTGCGGGGGGGGGGATACGAGCAGTACTTC.

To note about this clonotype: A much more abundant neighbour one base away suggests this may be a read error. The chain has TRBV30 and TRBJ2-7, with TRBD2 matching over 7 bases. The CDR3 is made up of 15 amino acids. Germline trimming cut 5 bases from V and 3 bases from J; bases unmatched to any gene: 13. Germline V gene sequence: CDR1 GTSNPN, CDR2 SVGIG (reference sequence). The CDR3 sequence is CAWRSLSGAFYEQYF. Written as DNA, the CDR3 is TGTGCCTGGCGTTCCCTGAGCGGGGCCTTCTACGAGCAGTACTTC.

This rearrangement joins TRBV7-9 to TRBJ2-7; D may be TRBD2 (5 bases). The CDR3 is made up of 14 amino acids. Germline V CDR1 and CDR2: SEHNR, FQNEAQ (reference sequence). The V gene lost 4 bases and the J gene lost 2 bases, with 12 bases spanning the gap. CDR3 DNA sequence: TGTGCCAGCAGCTCCGGGATATTCCCCTACGAGCAGTACTTC. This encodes CASSSGIFPYEQYF. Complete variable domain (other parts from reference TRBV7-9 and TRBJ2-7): DTGVSQNPRHKITKRGQNVTFRCDPISEHNRLYWYRQTLGQGPEFLTYFQNEAQLEKSRLLSDRFSAERPKGSFSTLEIQRTEQGDSAMYLCASSSGIFPYEQYFGPGTRLTVT.

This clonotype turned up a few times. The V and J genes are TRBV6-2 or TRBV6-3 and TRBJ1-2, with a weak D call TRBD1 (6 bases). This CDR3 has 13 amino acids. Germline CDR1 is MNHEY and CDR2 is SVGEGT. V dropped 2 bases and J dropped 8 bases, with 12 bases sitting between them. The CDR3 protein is CASSYNRARGYTF. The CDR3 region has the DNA TGTGCCAGCAGTTACAACAGGGCTCGAGGCTACACCTTC.

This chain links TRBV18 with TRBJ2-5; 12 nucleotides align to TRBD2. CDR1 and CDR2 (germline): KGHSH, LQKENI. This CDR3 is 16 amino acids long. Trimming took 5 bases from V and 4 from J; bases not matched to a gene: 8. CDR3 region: CASSSLAGGHRETQYF. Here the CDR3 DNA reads TGTGCCAGCTCAAGCCTAGCGGGGGGGCACCGAGAGACCCAGTACTTC.

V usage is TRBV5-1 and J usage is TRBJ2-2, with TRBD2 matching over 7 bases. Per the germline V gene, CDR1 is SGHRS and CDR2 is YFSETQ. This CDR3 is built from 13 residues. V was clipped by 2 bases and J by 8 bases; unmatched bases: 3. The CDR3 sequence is CASSFAGEGELFF. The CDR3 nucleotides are TGCGCCAGCAGCTTCGCGGGAGAAGGGGAGCTGTTTTTT. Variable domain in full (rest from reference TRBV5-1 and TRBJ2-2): KAGVTQTPRYLIKTRGQQVTLSCSPISGHRSVSWYQQTPGQGLQFLFEYFSETQRNKGNFPGRFSGRQFSNSRSEMNVSTLELGDSALYLCASSFAGEGELFFGEGSRLTVL.

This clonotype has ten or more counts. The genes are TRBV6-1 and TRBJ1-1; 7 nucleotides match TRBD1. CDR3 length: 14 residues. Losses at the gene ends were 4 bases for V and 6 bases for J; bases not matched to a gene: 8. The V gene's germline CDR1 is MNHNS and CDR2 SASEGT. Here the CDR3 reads CASSVQDREAEAFF. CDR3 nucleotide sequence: TGTGCCAGCAGTGTCCAAGACAGGGAGGCTGAAGCTTTCTTT.

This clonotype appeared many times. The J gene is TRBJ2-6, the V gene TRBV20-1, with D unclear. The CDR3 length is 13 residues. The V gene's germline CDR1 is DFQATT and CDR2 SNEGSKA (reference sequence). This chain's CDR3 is CRAGVAGANVLTF. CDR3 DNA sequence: TGCAGGGCTGGGGTTGCCGGGGCCAACGTCCTGACTTTC.